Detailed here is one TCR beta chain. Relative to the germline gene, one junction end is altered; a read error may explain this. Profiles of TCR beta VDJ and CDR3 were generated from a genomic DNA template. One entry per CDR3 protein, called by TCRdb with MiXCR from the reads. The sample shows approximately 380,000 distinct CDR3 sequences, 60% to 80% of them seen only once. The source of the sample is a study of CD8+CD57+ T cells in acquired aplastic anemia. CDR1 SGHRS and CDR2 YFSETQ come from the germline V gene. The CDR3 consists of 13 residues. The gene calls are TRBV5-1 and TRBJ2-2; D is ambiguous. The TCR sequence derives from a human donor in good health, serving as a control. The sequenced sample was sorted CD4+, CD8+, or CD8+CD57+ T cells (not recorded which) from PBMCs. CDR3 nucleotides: TGTGCCACCAGCAGAGCTCTGGGCGGGGAGCTGTTTTTT. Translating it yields CATSRALGGELFF.